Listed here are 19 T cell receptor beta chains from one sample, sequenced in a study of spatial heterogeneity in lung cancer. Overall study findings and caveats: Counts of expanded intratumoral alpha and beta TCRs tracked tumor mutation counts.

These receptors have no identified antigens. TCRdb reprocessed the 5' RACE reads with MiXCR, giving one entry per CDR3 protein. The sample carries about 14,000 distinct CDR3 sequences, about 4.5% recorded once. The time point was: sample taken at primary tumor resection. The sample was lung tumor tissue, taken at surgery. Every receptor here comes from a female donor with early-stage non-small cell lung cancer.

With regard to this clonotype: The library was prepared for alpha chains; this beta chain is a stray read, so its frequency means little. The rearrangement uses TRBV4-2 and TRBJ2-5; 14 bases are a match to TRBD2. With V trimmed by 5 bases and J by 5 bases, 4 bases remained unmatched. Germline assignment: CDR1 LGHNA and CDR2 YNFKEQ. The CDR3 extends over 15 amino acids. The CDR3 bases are TGTGCCAGCAGCGACCGGACTAGCGGGGGGGAGACCCAGTACTTC. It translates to CASSDRTSGGETQYF.

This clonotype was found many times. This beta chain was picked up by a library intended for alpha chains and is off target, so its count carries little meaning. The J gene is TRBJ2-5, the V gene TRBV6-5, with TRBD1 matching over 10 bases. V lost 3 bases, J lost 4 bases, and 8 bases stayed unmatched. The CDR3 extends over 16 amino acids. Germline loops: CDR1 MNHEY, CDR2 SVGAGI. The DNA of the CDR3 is TGTGCCAGCAGTTATCGCTGGGGACAGGGGATAGAGACCCAGTACTTC. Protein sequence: CASSYRWGQGIETQYF.

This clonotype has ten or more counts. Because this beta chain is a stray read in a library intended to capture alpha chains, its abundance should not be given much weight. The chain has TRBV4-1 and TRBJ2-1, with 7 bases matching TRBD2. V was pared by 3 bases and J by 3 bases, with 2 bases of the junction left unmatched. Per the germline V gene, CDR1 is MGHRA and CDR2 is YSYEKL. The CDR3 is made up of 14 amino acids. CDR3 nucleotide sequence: TGCGCCAGCAGCCAGGGGGACTACTACAATGAGCAGTTCTTC. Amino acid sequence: CASSQGDYYNEQFF.

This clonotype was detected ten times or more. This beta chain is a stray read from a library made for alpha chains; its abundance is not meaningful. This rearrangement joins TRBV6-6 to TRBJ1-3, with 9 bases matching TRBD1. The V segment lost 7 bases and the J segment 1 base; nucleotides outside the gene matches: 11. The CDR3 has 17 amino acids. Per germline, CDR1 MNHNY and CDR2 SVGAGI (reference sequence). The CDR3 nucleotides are TGTGCCAGCACCCCCGGACAGGGGCTTCATTCTGGAAACACCATATATTTT. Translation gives CASTPGQGLHSGNTIYF.

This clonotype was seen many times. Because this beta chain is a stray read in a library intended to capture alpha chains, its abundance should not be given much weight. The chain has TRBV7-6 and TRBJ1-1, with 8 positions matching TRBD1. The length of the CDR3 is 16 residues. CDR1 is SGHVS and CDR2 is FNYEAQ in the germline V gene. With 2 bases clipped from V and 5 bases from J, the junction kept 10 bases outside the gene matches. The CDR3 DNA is TGTGCCAGCAGCTTATATCAGGGGGCGGATCGAACTGAAGCTTTCTTT. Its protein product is CASSLYQGADRTEAFF.

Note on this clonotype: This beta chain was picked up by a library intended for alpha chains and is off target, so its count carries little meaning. The DNA for the CDR3 is TGCAGTGCTAGTTTTCAAGATCGCGATTCACCCCTCCACTTT. Encoded protein: CSASFQDRDSPLHF. The chain employs TRBV20-1 and TRBJ1-6; D unresolved. The germline gives CDR1 DFQATT, CDR2 SNEGSKA (reference sequence). Trimming cost V 3 bases and J 8 bases, with 14 bases left between them. This CDR3 is built from 14 residues.

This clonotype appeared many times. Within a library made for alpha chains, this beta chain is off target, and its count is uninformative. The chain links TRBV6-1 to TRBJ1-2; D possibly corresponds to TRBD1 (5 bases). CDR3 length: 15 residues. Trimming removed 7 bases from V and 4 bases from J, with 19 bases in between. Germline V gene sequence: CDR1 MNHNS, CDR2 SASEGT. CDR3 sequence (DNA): TGTGCCAGCAACCCCGGGTCGACAGCGGGCTATGGCTACACCTTC. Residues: CASNPGSTAGYGYTF.

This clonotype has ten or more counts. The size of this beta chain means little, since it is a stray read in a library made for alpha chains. The CDR3 DNA is TGTGCCAGTAGTTCCTGGGACAGGGGGACTGAAGCTTTCTTT. This sequence encodes CASSSWDRGTEAFF. V gene TRBV19 combines with J gene TRBJ1-1, with TRBD1 matching over 11 bases. CDR3 length: 14 amino acids. V shed 5 bases, J shed 5 bases, and the junction held 4 bases outside the gene matches. CDR1 is LNHDA and CDR2 is SQIVND in the germline V gene (reference sequence). The complete variable domain, with remaining parts taken from reference TRBV19 and TRBJ1-1, reads DGGITQSPKYLFRKEGQNVTLSCEQNLNHDAMYWYRQDPGQGLRLIYYSQIVNDFQKGDIAEGYSVSREKKESFPLTVTSAQKNPTAFYLCASSSWDRGTEAFFGQGTRLTVV.

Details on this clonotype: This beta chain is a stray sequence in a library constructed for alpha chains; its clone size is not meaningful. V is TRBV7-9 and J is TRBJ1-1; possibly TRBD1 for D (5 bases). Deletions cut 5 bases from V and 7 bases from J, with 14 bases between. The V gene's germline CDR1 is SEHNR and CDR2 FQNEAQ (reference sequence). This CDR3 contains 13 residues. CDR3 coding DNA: TGTGCCAGCAGCACGGGGGGTTCTGGTGAAGCTTTCTTT. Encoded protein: CASSTGGSGEAFF.

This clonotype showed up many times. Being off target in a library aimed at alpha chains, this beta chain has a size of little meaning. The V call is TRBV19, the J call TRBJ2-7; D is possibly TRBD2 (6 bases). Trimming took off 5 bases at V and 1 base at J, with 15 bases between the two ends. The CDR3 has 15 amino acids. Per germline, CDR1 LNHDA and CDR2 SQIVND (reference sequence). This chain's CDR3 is CASSSGLLRSYEQYF. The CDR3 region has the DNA TGTGCCAGTAGTTCGGGACTTCTTAGGTCCTACGAGCAGTACTTC.

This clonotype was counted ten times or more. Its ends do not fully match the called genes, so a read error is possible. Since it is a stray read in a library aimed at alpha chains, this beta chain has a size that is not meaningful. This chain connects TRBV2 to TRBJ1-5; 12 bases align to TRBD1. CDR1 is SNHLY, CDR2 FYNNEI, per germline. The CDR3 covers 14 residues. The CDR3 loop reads CASSGTGGNQPQHF. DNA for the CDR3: TGTGCCAGCAGCGGGACAGGGGGCAACCAGCCCCAGCATTTT.

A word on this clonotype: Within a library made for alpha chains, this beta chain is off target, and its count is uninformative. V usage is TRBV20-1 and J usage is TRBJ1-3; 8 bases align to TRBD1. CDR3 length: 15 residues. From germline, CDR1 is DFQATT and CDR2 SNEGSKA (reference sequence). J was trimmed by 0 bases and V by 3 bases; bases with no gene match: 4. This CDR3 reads CSARPGGSSGNTIYF. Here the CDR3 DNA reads TGCAGTGCTAGGCCAGGGGGCTCCTCTGGAAACACCATATATTTT.

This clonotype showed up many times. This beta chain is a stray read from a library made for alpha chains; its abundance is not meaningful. DNA for the CDR3: TGCAGTGCTCCAAGACAGGCGAACACCGGGGAGCTGTTTTTT. Amino acid sequence: CSAPRQANTGELFF. The J gene is TRBJ2-2, the V gene TRBV20-1; maybe TRBD1 (6 bases). V was pared by 5 bases and J by 0 bases, with 10 bases between. Germline V CDR1 and CDR2: DFQATT, SNEGSKA (reference sequence). The CDR3 covers 14 residues.

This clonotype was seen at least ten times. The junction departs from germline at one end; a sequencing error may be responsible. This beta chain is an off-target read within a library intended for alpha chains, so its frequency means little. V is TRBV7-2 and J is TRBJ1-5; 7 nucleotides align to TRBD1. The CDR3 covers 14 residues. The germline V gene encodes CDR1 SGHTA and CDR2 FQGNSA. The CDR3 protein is CASSLVRGQQLQHF. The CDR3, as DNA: TGTGCCAGCAGCTTAGTCAGGGGACAGCAGCTCCAGCATTTT.

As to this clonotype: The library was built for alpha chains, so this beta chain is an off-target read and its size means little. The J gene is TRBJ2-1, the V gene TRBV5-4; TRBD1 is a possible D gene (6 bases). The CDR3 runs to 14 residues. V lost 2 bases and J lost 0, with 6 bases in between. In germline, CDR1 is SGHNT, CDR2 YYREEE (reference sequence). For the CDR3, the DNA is TGTGCCAGCAGCTTAGGGGGCTCCTACAATGAGCAGTTCTTC. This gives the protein CASSLGGSYNEQFF.

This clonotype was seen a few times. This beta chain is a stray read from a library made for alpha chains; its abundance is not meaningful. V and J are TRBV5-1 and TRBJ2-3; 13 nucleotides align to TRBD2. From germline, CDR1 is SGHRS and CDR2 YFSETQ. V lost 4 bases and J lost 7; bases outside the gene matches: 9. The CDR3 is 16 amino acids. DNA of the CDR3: TGCGCCAGCAGCCCCCCGGGACTAGCGGGGACTAATACGCAGTATTTT. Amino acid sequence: CASSPPGLAGTNTQYF.

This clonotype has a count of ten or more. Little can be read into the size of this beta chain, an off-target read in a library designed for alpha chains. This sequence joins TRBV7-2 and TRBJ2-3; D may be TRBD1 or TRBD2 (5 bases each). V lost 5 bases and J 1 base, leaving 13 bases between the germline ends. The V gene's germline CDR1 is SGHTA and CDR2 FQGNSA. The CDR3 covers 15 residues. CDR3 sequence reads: CASSTGTPGTDTQYF. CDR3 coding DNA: TGTGCCAGCAGCACCGGGACCCCAGGCACAGATACGCAGTATTTT.

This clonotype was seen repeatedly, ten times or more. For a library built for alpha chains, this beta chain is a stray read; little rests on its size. The CDR3 region has the DNA TGTGCCAGCAGGCCCATACGAGGGGACAGAGGACAGCCCCAGCATTTT. Protein sequence: CASRPIRGDRGQPQHF. The chain has TRBV6-1 and TRBJ1-5; 7 nucleotides agree with TRBD1. Germline CDR1 reads MNHNS; CDR2 reads SASEGT. There are 16 residues in the CDR3. With V trimmed by 6 bases and J by 7 bases, 15 bases remained unmatched.

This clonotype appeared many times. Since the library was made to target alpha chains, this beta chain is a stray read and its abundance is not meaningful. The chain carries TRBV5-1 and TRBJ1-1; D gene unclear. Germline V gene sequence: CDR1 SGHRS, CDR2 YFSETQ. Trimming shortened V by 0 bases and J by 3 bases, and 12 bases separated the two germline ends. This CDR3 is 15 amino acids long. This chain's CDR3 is CASSLAGYSHTEAFF. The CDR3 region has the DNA TGCGCCAGCAGCTTGGCTGGCTACAGTCACACTGAAGCTTTCTTT.